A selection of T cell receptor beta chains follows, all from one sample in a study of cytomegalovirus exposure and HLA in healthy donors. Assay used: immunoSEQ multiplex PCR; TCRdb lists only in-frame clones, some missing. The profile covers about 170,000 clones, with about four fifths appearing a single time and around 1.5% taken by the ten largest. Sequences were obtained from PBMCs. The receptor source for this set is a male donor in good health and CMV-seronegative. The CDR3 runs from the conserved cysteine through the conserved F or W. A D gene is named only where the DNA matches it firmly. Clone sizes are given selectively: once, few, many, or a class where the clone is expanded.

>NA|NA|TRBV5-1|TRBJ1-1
CATSPTGTEAFF
TGCGCCACCTCACCTACAGGCACTGAAGCTTTCTTT
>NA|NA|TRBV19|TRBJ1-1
CASSISPDTEAFF
TGTGCCAGTAGTATCTCACCGGACACTGAAGCTTTCTTT
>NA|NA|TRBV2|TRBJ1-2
CASTKVGDDGYTF
TGTGCCAGCACCAAGGTCGGGGATGATGGCTACACCTTC
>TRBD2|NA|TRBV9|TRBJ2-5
CASSYGAGEPQETQYF
TGTGCCAGCAGCTACGGAGCGGGAGAACCCCAAGAGACCCAGTACTTC
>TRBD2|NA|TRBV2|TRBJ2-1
CASSLRGAPYNEQFF
TGTGCCAGCAGTCTGCGGGGGGCGCCCTACAATGAGCAGTTCTTC
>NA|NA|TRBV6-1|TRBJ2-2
CASSLRTGELFF
TGTGCCAGCTCTTTGCGGACCGGGGAGCTGTTTTTT
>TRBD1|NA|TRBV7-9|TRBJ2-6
CSSSSTDRGTGANVLTF
TGTTCCAGCAGCTCCACGGACAGGGGGACCGGGGCCAACGTCCTGACTTTC
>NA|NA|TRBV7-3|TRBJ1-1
CASSLLVWGQAFF
TGTGCCAGCAGCTTATTGGTATGGGGGCAAGCTTTCTTT
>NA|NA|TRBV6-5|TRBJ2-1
CASNSGGPSNEQFF
TGTGCCAGCAATTCGGGGGGCCCTAGCAATGAGCAGTTCTTC
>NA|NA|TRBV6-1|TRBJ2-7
CASTTGQIRDEQYF
TGTGCCAGCACCACGGGACAAATAAGGGACGAGCAGTACTTC
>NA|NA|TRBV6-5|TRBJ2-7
CASIGGGEQYF
TGTGCCAGCATTGGGGGCGGCGAGCAGTACTTC
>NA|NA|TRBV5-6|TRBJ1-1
CASTPGQITEAFF
TGTGCCAGCACCCCTGGGCAGATCACTGAAGCTTTCTTT
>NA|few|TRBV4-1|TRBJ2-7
CASSQPGTYEQYF
TGCGCCAGCAGCCAACCCGGGACCTACGAGCAGTACTTC
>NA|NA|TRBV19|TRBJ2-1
CASSIGTNTYNEQFF
TGTGCCAGTAGTATAGGGACTAATACCTACAATGAGCAGTTCTTC
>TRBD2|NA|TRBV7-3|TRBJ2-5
CASSPGLAGGPETQYF
TGTGCCAGCAGCCCGGGACTAGCGGGGGGGCCCGAGACCCAGTACTTC
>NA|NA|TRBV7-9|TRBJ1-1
CASSPTTPNTEAFF
TGTGCCAGCAGCCCAACCACACCTAACACTGAAGCTTTCTTT
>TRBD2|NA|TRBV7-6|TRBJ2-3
CASSRLAGLRQEADTQYF
TGTGCCAGCAGTAGACTAGCGGGACTCCGCCAGGAAGCAGATACGCAGTATTTT
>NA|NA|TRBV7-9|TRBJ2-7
CASSAGQYTYEQYF
TGTGCCAGCAGCGCGGGACAGTACACCTACGAGCAGTACTTC
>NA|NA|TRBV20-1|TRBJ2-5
CSANREAQYF
TGCAGTGCGAACAGGGAAGCCCAGTACTTC
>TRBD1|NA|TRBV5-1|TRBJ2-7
CASSLAGTGAYEQYF
TGCGCCAGCAGCTTGGCCGGGACAGGAGCCTACGAGCAGTACTTC
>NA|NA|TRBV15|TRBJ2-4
CATRQYQNIQYF
TGTGCCACCCGACAGTACCAAAACATTCAGTACTTC
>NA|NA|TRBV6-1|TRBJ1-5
CASRQGRNQPQHF
TGTGCCAGCAGACAGGGACGCAATCAGCCCCAGCATTTT
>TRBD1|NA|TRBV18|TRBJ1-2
CASSAIPGQGDGYGYTF
TGTGCCAGCTCAGCTATCCCGGGACAGGGCGACGGCTATGGCTACACCTTC
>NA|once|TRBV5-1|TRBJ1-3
CASSLVAASGNTIYF
TGCGCCAGCAGCTTGGTGGCCGCCTCTGGAAACACCATATATTTT
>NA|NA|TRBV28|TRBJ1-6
CASSLGALNSPLHF
TGTGCCAGCAGTTTGGGGGCCCTTAATTCACCCCTCCACTTT
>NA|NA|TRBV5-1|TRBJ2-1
CASSLHSGTEQFF
TGCGCCAGCAGCTTGCACTCAGGAACGGAGCAGTTCTTC
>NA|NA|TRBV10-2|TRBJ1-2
CASSPGEIYGYTF
TGCGCCAGCAGTCCCGGGGAAATATATGGCTACACCTTC
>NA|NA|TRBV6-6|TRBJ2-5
CASSTPQTVGVETQYF
TGTGCCAGCAGTACCCCCCAAACGGTAGGGGTAGAGACCCAGTACTTC
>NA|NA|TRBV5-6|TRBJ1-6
CASSLGRGSPLHF
TGTGCCAGCAGCTTGGGGAGAGGATCACCCCTCCACTTT
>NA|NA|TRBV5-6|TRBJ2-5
CASSLRETQYF
TGTGCCAGCAGCTTGCGGGAGACCCAGTACTTC
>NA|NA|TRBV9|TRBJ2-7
CASSATQASYEQYF
TGTGCCAGCAGCGCGACACAGGCCTCCTACGAGCAGTACTTC
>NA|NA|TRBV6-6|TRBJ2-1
CASSFNDPGDNEQFF
TGTGCCAGCAGTTTTAATGATCCGGGGGACAATGAGCAGTTCTTC
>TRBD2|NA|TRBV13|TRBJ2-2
CASSSAGTSGRVRELFF
TGTGCCAGCAGCTCCGCTGGGACTAGCGGGAGAGTACGGGAGCTGTTTTTT
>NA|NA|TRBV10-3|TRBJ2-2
CAISDLDLLTGELFF
TGTGCCATCAGTGACCTCGATTTGCTAACCGGGGAGCTGTTTTTT
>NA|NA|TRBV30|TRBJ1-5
CAWSAGLGNQPQHF
TGTGCCTGGAGTGCTGGACTGGGCAATCAGCCCCAGCATTTT
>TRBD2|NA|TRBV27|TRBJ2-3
CASSPQRGLGTDTQYF
TGTGCCAGCAGTCCGCAGCGGGGGCTGGGCACAGATACGCAGTATTTT
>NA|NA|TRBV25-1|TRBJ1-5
CASSGAGNNQPQHF
TGTGCCAGCAGTGGGGCGGGTAACAATCAGCCCCAGCATTTT
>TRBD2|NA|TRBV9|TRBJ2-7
CASSVVAGGRANEQYF
TGTGCCAGCAGCGTAGTAGCTGGCGGGAGGGCAAACGAGCAGTACTTC
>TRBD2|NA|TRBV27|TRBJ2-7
CASSRAGPQPYEQYF
TGTGCCAGCAGTAGAGCGGGGCCACAGCCCTACGAGCAGTACTTC
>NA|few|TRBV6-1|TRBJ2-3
CASSEGWQNTDTQYF
TGTGCCAGCAGTGAAGGGTGGCAGAACACAGATACGCAGTATTTT
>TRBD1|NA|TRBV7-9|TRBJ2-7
CASSLLGQGYYEQYF
TGTGCCAGCAGCTTACTGGGACAGGGGTACTACGAGCAGTACTTC
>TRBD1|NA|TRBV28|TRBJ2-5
CASSLTGEKGQYF
TGTGCCAGCAGTTTGACAGGGGAGAAGGGGCAGTACTTC
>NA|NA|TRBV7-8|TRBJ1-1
CASSLAIVLKNTEAFF
TGTGCCAGCAGCTTAGCGATTGTACTGAAGAACACTGAAGCTTTCTTT
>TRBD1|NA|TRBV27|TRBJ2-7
CASSWGTGGSYEQYF
TGTGCCAGCAGCTGGGGGACAGGGGGCTCCTACGAGCAGTACTTC
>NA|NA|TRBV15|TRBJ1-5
CATSRYNQPQHF
TGTGCCACCAGCAGATACAATCAGCCCCAGCATTTT
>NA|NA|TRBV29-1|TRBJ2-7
CSVCRDEHSEQYF
TGCAGCGTTTGCCGGGATGAGCACAGCGAGCAGTACTTC
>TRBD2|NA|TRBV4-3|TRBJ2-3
CASSQEGLAGGPTDTQYF
TGCGCCAGCAGCCAAGAGGGCCTAGCGGGAGGGCCCACAGATACGCAGTATTTT
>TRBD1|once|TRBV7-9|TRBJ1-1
CATARHGTGSSEAFF
TGTGCCACCGCCAGACACGGGACAGGGTCCTCTGAAGCTTTCTTT
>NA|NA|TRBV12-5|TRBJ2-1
CASGGSRGSQYNEQFF
TGTGCTAGTGGGGGATCAAGGGGGTCCCAGTACAATGAGCAGTTCTTC
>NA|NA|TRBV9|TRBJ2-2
CASRGSQAGSPTGELFF
TGTGCCAGCAGAGGTTCACAGGCGGGGTCGCCCACCGGGGAGCTGTTTTTT